This paragraph reports one T cell receptor (beta chain). Its target is not known. After constant-region reverse-primer amplification, full-length variable regions underwent semi-nested PCR with Nested Universal Primer A. A single record per CDR3 protein comes from TCRdb applying MiXCR to the 5' RACE reads. The data contain roughly 8,500 distinct CDR3 sequences, approximately 26% of them singletons. The CDR3 covers 14 residues. The germline V gene has CDR1 SEHNR and CDR2 FQNEAQ (reference sequence). V was clipped by 6 bases and J by 5 bases; unmatched bases: 9. The study, taken as a whole, reports: Greatest tumor Treg TCR overlap was with tumor naive CD4+ cells.

The specimen was naive CD4+ T cells sorted from a lymph node. Subset reported: naive CD4+ T cells, CD4+CD45RA+CD25-. This clonotype was sampled from a female donor with breast cancer. The chain is built from TRBV7-9 and TRBJ2-5, with 7 bases lining up with TRBD1. CDR3 sequence (DNA): TGTGCCAGCAGGGAGACAGGGCGATGGGAGACCCAGTACTTC. It is translated as CASRETGRWETQYF.